A single sample is the source of the 2 T cell receptor beta chains below, sequenced in a study of human T cells and chemical hapten exposure. Time point indicated: patch test 2, 6 weeks after DPC sensitization. The treatment here: therapeutic diphenylcyclopropenone sensitization with weekly scalp DPC. Each CDR3 protein is one row after TCRdb ran MiXCR on the RACE reads. The sample yields more than 90,000 distinct CDR3 sequences, about an eighth seen once. This specimen consisted of whole blood, obtained in connection with sensitization to the hapten diphenylcyclopropenone (DPC). These receptors all stem from a woman between 40 and 50 years old with alopecia areata. Some clones in this sample may be carry-over from other donors' samples.

This clonotype appeared many times. This CDR3 reads CASSLSGGKQFF. CDR3 DNA sequence: TGTGCCAGCAGCTTAAGTGGGGGTAAGCAGTTCTTC. The chain links TRBV7-3 to TRBJ2-1, with D perhaps being TRBD1 or TRBD2 (5 bases each). The CDR3 contains 12 residues. The germline V gene has CDR1 SGHTA and CDR2 FQGTGA. V was cut by 1 base and J by 11 bases, with 9 bases left in between. Supplemented by reference TRBV7-3 and TRBJ2-1, the full variable domain reads GAGVSQTPSNKVTEKGKYVELRCDPISGHTALYWYRQSLGQGPEFLIYFQGTGAADDSGLPNDRFFAVRPEGSVSTLKIQRTERGDSAVYLCASSLSGGKQFFGPGTRLTVL.

This clonotype showed up many times. The rearrangement links TRBV6-2 or TRBV6-3 to TRBJ2-3; D may be TRBD2 (5 bases). The CDR3 has 14 amino acids. Deletions cut 2 bases from V and 5 bases from J, with 11 bases between. The V gene's germline CDR1 is MNHEY and CDR2 SVGEGT. Here the CDR3 reads CASSYDSAGDTQYF. The CDR3 DNA sequence: TGTGCCAGCAGTTACGATTCGGCGGGAGATACGCAGTATTTT.